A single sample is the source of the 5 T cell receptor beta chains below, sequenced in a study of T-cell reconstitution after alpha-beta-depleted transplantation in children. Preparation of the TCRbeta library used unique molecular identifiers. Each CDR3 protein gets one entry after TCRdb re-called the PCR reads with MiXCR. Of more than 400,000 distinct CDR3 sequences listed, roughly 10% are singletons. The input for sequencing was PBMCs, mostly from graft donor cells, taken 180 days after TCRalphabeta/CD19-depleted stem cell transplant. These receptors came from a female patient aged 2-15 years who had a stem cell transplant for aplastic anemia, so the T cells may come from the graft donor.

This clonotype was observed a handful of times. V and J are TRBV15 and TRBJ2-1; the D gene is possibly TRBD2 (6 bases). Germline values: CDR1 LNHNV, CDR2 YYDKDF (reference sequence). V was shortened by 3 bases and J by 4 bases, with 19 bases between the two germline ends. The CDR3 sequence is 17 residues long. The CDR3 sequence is CATSSRVWGGPYNEQFF. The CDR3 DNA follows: TGTGCCACCAGCAGCAGGGTTTGGGGAGGCCCTTACAATGAGCAGTTCTTC.

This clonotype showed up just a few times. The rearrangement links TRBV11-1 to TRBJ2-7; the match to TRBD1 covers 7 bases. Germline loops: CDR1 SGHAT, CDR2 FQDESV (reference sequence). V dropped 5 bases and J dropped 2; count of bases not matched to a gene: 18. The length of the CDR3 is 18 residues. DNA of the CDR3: TGTGCCAGCAGCCGACCCCAAACCAGGGGGACCTATGCCTACGAGCAGTACGTC. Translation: CASSRPQTRGTYAYEQYV.

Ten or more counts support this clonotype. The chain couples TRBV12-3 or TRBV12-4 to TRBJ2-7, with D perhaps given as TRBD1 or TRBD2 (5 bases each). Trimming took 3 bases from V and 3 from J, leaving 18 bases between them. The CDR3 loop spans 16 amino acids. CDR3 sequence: CASSFLGPLRGYEQYF. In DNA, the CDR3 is TGTGCCAGCAGTTTTCTCGGGCCTCTGAGGGGCTACGAGCAGTACTTC.

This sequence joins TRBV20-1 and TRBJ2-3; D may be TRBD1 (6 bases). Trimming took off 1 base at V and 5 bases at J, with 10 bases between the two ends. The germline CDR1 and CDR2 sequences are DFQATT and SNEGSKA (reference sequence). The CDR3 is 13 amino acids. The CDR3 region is CSARGGPEDTQYF. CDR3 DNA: TGCAGTGCTAGAGGGGGGCCCGAAGATACGCAGTATTTT.

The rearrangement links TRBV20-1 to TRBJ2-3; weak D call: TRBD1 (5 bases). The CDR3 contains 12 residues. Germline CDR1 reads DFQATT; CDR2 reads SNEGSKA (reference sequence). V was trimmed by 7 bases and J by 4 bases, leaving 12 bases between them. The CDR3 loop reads CSGTQGADTQYF. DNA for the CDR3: TGCAGTGGTACTCAGGGTGCAGATACGCAGTATTTT.